Below are 29 T cell receptor beta chains sequenced from a single sample in a study of cytomegalovirus exposure and HLA in healthy donors. PCR was performed using 60 Vbeta and 13 Jbeta primers. The data were produced by immunoSEQ multiplex PCR, yet TCRdb's version contains in-frame clones alone and is incomplete. The profile covers 75,000 to 90,000 clones, with less than 85% appearing a single time and around an eighth taken by the ten largest. The source material was PBMCs. These receptor sequences come from a human donor in good health.

The genes are TRBV7-2 and TRBJ1-1; D is undetermined. The germline V and J ends were trimmed by 5 bases and 5 bases, with 15 bases remaining between them. CDR1 is SGHTA, CDR2 FQGNSA, per germline. The length of the CDR3 is 14 residues. The CDR3 nucleotides are TGTGCCAGCAGCAAAACTCACCCCTTAACTGAAGCTTTCTTT. This encodes CASSKTHPLTEAFF.

V is TRBV6-4 and J is TRBJ2-5, with TRBD2 matching over 9 bases. V gave up 4 bases and J gave up 2 bases; unmatched junction bases: 5. Looked up from germline, CDR1 is MRHNA and CDR2 is SNTAGT. This CDR3 is 15 amino acids long. In DNA form, the CDR3 reads TGTGCCAGCAGTGTCGGCGGGGGGGATCAAGAGACCCAGTACTTC. Amino acids: CASSVGGGDQETQYF.

The chain joins TRBV7-2 to TRBJ1-3, with D possibly TRBD1 on 5 matching bases. Trimming removed 5 bases from V and 4 bases from J, with 12 bases in between. The germline gives CDR1 SGHTA, CDR2 FQGNSA. The CDR3 loop spans 14 amino acids. In nucleotides, the CDR3 is TGTGCCAGCAGCCCAGGGCCGGCCGGAAACACCATATATTTT. This codes for CASSPGPAGNTIYF.

The chain uses TRBV2 and TRBJ2-2, with 9 bases that match TRBD1. With V trimmed by 6 bases and J by 7 bases, 9 bases remained unmatched. Looked up from germline, CDR1 is SNHLY and CDR2 is FYNNEI. This CDR3 is 15 amino acids long. CDR3: CASRQTGGVSGELFF. The CDR3 coding sequence is TGTGCCAGCAGGCAAACAGGGGGCGTCAGCGGGGAGCTGTTTTTT.

Here the CDR3 reads CASSFGGRRDYGYTF. CDR3 nucleotide sequence: TGTGCCAGCAGTTTCGGGGGGCGGCGTGACTATGGCTACACCTTC. V and J are TRBV28 and TRBJ1-2; TRBD1 is a possible D gene (6 bases). CDR3 size: 15 residues. The germline gives CDR1 MDHEN, CDR2 SYDVKM. Trimming took 3 bases from V and 3 from J, leaving 14 bases between them.

In this sample, this clone turned up a few times. This chain uses TRBV19 with TRBJ1-1, with a possible D match to TRBD1 (6 bases). The CDR3 runs to 11 residues. The germline gives CDR1 LNHDA, CDR2 SQIVND (reference sequence). V was pared by 4 bases and J by 11 bases, with 11 bases between. CDR3 amino acids: CASSRGRVAFF. CDR3 DNA sequence: TGTGCCAGTAGTAGGGGGCGGGTGGCTTTCTTT.

This clone was picked up a small number of times. The genes are TRBV2 and TRBJ1-4, with D possibly being TRBD1 (5 bases). This CDR3 comprises 14 residues. Trimming stripped 3 bases from V and 8 bases from J, with 13 bases between. The V gene's germline CDR1 is SNHLY and CDR2 FYNNEI. The CDR3 coding sequence is TGTGCCAGCAGTGACGGAGGGGCCGGCGAAAAACTGTTTTTT. Encoded protein: CASSDGGAGEKLFF.

The rearrangement links TRBV9 to TRBJ2-5, with a possible D match to TRBD2 (6 bases). Germline CDR1 is SGDLS and CDR2 is YYNGEE. The CDR3 contains 13 residues. The V gene lost 0 bases and the J gene lost 4 bases, with 7 bases spanning the gap. The CDR3 region is CASSVEGLETQYF. In nucleotides, the CDR3 is TGTGCCAGCAGCGTAGAGGGACTAGAGACCCAGTACTTC.

The V call is TRBV4-3, the J call TRBJ2-1, with a tentative D call TRBD2 (7 bases). Germline-derived CDR1 and CDR2 are LGHNA and YSLEER. CDR3 size: 18 residues. With 1 base removed from V and 0 bases from J, the gap between germline ends came to 16 bases. The CDR3 spells CASSQVKGGGLSYNEQFF. As DNA, the CDR3 is TGCGCCAGCAGCCAAGTAAAAGGGGGGGGCCTCTCCTACAATGAGCAGTTCTTC.

The chain joins TRBV15 to TRBJ2-5; 9 nucleotides agree with TRBD1. Germline values: CDR1 LNHNV, CDR2 YYDKDF (reference sequence). This CDR3 is built from 16 residues. V shed 1 base, J shed 2 bases, and the junction held 5 bases outside the gene matches. CDR3 nucleotide sequence: TGTGCCACCAGCAGAGGAAGAGGGACAGGGCAAGAGACCCAGTACTTC. Its translation is CATSRGRGTGQETQYF.

The CDR3 sequence is CASSGDYPRIYGYTF. CDR3 in DNA: TGTGCCAGCAGTGGAGATTATCCGCGGATCTATGGCTACACCTTC. This chain links TRBV25-1 with TRBJ1-2; D call uncertain. The CDR3 runs to 15 residues. Germline CDR1 MGHDK, CDR2 SYGVNS. Trimming stripped 4 bases from V and 4 bases from J, with 16 bases between.

On this clone: The junction does not match germline at one end; this may be a read error. This rearrangement joins TRBV7-9 to TRBJ1-1; 9 nucleotides agree with TRBD1. Germline V gene sequence: CDR1 SEHNR, CDR2 FQNEAQ (reference sequence). The CDR3 is made up of 12 amino acids. The CDR3 DNA reads as TGTTCCAGCAGGGCCACGGGACAGGGAGCTTTCTTT. Its protein is CSSRATGQGAFF.

This clone was seen a few times. This rearrangement joins TRBV25-1 to TRBJ1-1, with 9 bases matching TRBD1. CDR1 is MGHDK, CDR2 SYGVNS, per germline. With 6 bases clipped from V and 4 bases from J, the junction kept 6 bases outside the gene matches. The CDR3 is made up of 14 amino acids. CDR3 loop: CASRQTGGFTEAFF. The CDR3 DNA is TGTGCCAGCAGGCAAACAGGGGGCTTCACTGAAGCTTTCTTT. Complete variable domain (other parts from reference TRBV25-1 and TRBJ1-1): EADIYQTPRYLVIGTGKKITLECSQTMGHDKMYWYQQDPGMELHLIHYSYGVNSTEKGDLSSESTVSRIRTEHFPLTLESARPSHTSQYLCASRQTGGFTEAFFGQGTRLTVV.

The chain joins TRBV12-2 to TRBJ1-3; no DNA check was done on the table's D call, TRBD1. TRBV12-2 is shown as a pseudogene. The CDR3 loop spans 17 amino acids. CDR3 nucleotides: TGTGCAAGTCTCCATACCACAGGTGGGAAAACTGGAAACACCATATATTTT. Residues: CASLHTTGGKTGNTIYF.

This rearrangement joins TRBV19 to TRBJ1-2; possibly TRBD1 for D (6 bases). The CDR3 covers 13 residues. V was shortened by 5 bases and J by 6 bases, with 13 bases between the two germline ends. Per germline, CDR1 LNHDA and CDR2 SQIVND (reference sequence). The CDR3 DNA follows: TGTGCCAGTAGTCCCCGGGGGGCGCATGGCTACACCTTC. It encodes CASSPRGAHGYTF.

This clone has a handful of counts. The rearrangement links TRBV4-3 to TRBJ2-1, with D possibly TRBD2 on 6 matching bases. Per germline, CDR1 LGHNA and CDR2 YSLEER. V dropped 0 bases and J dropped 4 bases, with 13 bases sitting between them. This CDR3 is 16 amino acids long. In nucleotides, the CDR3 is TGCGCCAGCAGCCAAGATGGCGGGACCCTATACAATGAGCAGTTCTTC. Amino acids: CASSQDGGTLYNEQFF.

The gene calls are TRBV4-3 and TRBJ2-6; D is perhaps TRBD1 (6 bases). Trimming stripped 5 bases from V and 2 bases from J, with 7 bases between. The CDR3 has 14 amino acids. Germline assignment: CDR1 LGHNA and CDR2 YSLEER. CDR3 loop: CASSKGAGANVLTF. The CDR3 DNA is TGCGCCAGCAGCAAGGGGGCTGGGGCCAACGTCCTGACTTTC.

The gene calls are TRBV4-2 and TRBJ2-3; D ambiguous. Deletions cut 5 bases from V and 2 bases from J, with 2 bases between. CDR3 length: 11 amino acids. The germline gives CDR1 LGHNA, CDR2 YNFKEQ. CDR3 sequence reads: CASSYTDTQYF. The CDR3 bases are TGTGCCAGCAGCTACACAGATACGCAGTATTTT.

The table lists this clone with a few counts. The rearrangement uses TRBV18 and TRBJ2-5; the D gene is possibly TRBD1 (6 bases). Germline CDR1 reads KGHSH; CDR2 reads LQKENI. The CDR3 loop spans 15 amino acids. V lost 6 bases to trimming and J lost 5 bases, with 19 bases between them. The CDR3 sequence is CASSADYRDHETQYF. CDR3 coding DNA: TGTGCCAGCTCGGCGGATTACAGGGATCATGAGACCCAGTACTTC.

This sequence joins TRBV18 and TRBJ2-7; 7 nucleotides align to TRBD1. V shed 4 bases and J 2 bases; nucleotides not matched to a gene: 5. Germline assignment: CDR1 KGHSH and CDR2 LQKENI. There are 14 residues in the CDR3. Here the CDR3 DNA reads TGTGCCAGCTCACGACGACAGGGAACCTACGAGCAGTACTTC. Encoded protein: CASSRRQGTYEQYF.

The chain uses TRBV10-2 and TRBJ1-1; the match to TRBD1 covers 7 bases. V lost 6 bases and J lost 3; bases outside the gene matches: 10. Germline V gene data show CDR1 as WSHSY and CDR2 as SAAADI. CDR3 length equals 15 residues. The chain's CDR3 is CASSPGQASDTEAFF. The CDR3 DNA reads as TGCGCCAGCAGCCCAGGACAGGCTTCGGACACTGAAGCTTTCTTT.

This clone was counted between two and nine times. This rearrangement joins TRBV9 to TRBJ2-4; no clear D gene. This CDR3 spans 16 amino acids. Trimming shortened V by 0 bases and J by 0 bases, and 10 bases separated the two germline ends. CDR1 is SGDLS, CDR2 YYNGEE, per germline. CDR3 sequence: CASSVGGRLAKNIQYF. The CDR3 DNA follows: TGTGCCAGCAGCGTAGGAGGTAGACTAGCCAAAAACATTCAGTACTTC.

The chain uses TRBV19 and TRBJ1-2, with TRBD1 identical over 8 bases. CDR3 length: 15 amino acids. Germline V gene sequence: CDR1 LNHDA, CDR2 SQIVND (reference sequence). The ends lost 6 bases at V and 4 bases at J; junction bases unmatched: 10. The CDR3 sequence: CASSRNDRGFYGYTF. In DNA, the CDR3 is TGTGCCAGTAGCCGAAATGACAGGGGATTCTATGGCTACACCTTC.

CDR3 protein: CASTQGLAGGELFF. Written as DNA, the CDR3 is TGTGCCAGCACCCAGGGACTAGCCGGCGGGGAGCTGTTTTTT. This chain connects TRBV2 to TRBJ2-2; 9 bases align to TRBD2. This CDR3 is 14 amino acids long. The germline gives CDR1 SNHLY, CDR2 FYNNEI. The V segment lost 7 bases and the J segment 7 bases; nucleotides outside the gene matches: 7.

This clone was observed once. The CDR3 nucleotides read TGTGCCAGCAGCTTAAGGGGCTACGTCGCAGATACGCAGTATTTT. Encoded protein: CASSLRGYVADTQYF. The chain links TRBV13 to TRBJ2-3, with D perhaps matching TRBD1 (5 bases). CDR1 and CDR2 (germline): PRHDT, FYEKMQ (reference sequence). Trimming took 2 bases from V and 4 from J, leaving 13 bases between them. The CDR3 length is 15 residues.

The chain uses TRBV7-2 and TRBJ2-7; 10 nucleotides align to TRBD2. The germline V gene has CDR1 SGHTA and CDR2 FQGNSA. The CDR3 is made up of 13 amino acids. Trimming took 3 bases from V and 5 from J; bases not matched to a gene: 1. The DNA for the CDR3 is TGTGCCAGCAGCTTGGGGACTAGCGACGAGCAGTACTTC. Translation: CASSLGTSDEQYF.

The gene calls are TRBV7-6 and TRBJ2-3; D is perhaps TRBD1 (5 bases). The CDR3 sequence is 13 residues long. Germline V lookup: CDR1 SGHVS, CDR2 FNYEAQ. V lost 1 base and J lost 11, with 13 bases in between. The CDR3 bases are TGTGCCAGCAGCTTAGACCCGGGCAGGGAGCAGTATTTT. Translating gives CASSLDPGREQYF. The full variable domain, with the rest looked up from reference TRBV7-6 and TRBJ2-3, is GAGVSQSPRYKVTKRGQDVALRCDPISGHVSLYWYRQALGQGPEFLTYFNYEAQQDKSGLPNDRFSAERPEGSISTLTIQRTEQRDSAMYRCASSLDPGREQYFGPGTRLTVL.

Of note for this clone: This likely traces to a read error, being one base from a far larger clone. The CDR3 does not end in the conserved phenylalanine or tryptophan, so this is likely a read error. The V and J genes are TRBV6-5 and TRBJ2-7, with D unresolved. Germline CDR1 MNHEY, CDR2 SVGAGI. The CDR3 has 12 amino acids. Between the trimmed V and J ends, which lost 2 bases and 5 bases, there was a span of 7 bases. The CDR3 nucleotides read TGTGCCAGCAGTTACCTAGGAAACGAGCAGTACTAC. Translated, it gives CASSYLGNEQYY.

As DNA, the CDR3 is TGTGCCAGTAGCTCTCCGCGGGCCTCCTACAATGAGCAGTTCTTC. This encodes CASSSPRASYNEQFF. The chain carries TRBV19 and TRBJ2-1; weak D call: TRBD2 (5 bases). Germline V CDR1 and CDR2: LNHDA, SQIVND (reference sequence). The CDR3 contains 15 residues. V was pared by 6 bases and J by 0 bases, with 12 bases between.